The clone carrying this T cell receptor beta chain was picked up many times. Its antigen is not known. These data are taken from a study of T cells in Graves' hyperthyroidism and ophthalmopathy. Study observations and caveats: Clonotypes that were expanded in thyroid above 0.001 mostly appeared in blood too.

The V segment lost 1 base and the J segment 3 bases; nucleotides outside the gene matches: 5. Per germline, CDR1 MNHEY and CDR2 SMNVEV (reference sequence). CDR3 size: 15 residues. The investigators amplified TCR beta CDR3 regions from RNA transcripts. Carried out on the TCR CDR3, a first-round RT-PCR used the HTBI primer set. TCRdb used MiXCR to reprocess the multiplex PCR reads, holding one entry per CDR3 protein. In the table there are about 400,000 distinct CDR3 sequences, 13% of which are singletons. Graves' hyperthyroidism was deemed stable absent ophthalmopathy progression within 18 months. Uncontrolled infection, other autoimmune disease, pregnancy or lactation disqualified patients from enrolment.

The sequencing sample was made of blood. The receptor's source is a woman under 30 with Graves' hyperthyroidism. The chain is built from TRBV27 and TRBJ2-7; 8 bases are a match to TRBD1. The CDR3 loop reads CASSLLGTGDYEQYF. The CDR3 bases are TGTGCCAGCAGTTTATTAGGGACAGGCGACTACGAGCAGTACTTC.